These 30 T cell receptor beta chains were sequenced from one sample in a study of blood T cell repertoires in COVID-19. Data came from immunoSEQ multiplex PCR; TCRdb stores just in-frame clones and leaves some out. The table includes 200,000 to 300,000 clones, roughly 90% detected once. Specimen: peripheral blood. Receptors were obtained from a man aged 55-75 years who had recovered from COVID-19.

The chain couples TRBV27 to TRBJ2-7, with 11 bases matching TRBD1. Trimming removed 6 bases from V and 6 bases from J; junction bases left unmatched: 16. Per the germline V gene, CDR1 is MNHEY and CDR2 is SMNVEV (reference sequence). This CDR3 is 17 amino acids long. The CDR3 nucleotides read TGTGCCAGCAGATCCTTCCGGGACAGGGGGGCTCCTGGCGAGCAGTACTTC. The encoded protein is CASRSFRDRGAPGEQYF.

The chain couples TRBV21-1 to TRBJ2-1; the D call TRBD2 from the table was never checked on the DNA. TRBV21-1 corresponds to a pseudogene. The CDR3 totals 16 residues. CDR3 residues: CASSKPPGGTVGEQFF. DNA for the CDR3: TGTGCCAGCAGCAAACCTCCCGGGGGGACGGTAGGTGAGCAGTTCTTC.

The rearrangement uses TRBV7-9 and TRBJ2-1, with 14 bases identical to TRBD2. Losses at the gene ends were 2 bases for V and 3 bases for J; bases not matched to a gene: 6. The CDR3 contains 18 residues. Germline lookup yields CDR1 SEHNR and CDR2 FQNEAQ (reference sequence). As DNA, the CDR3 is TGTGCCAGCAGCTTACCTGGGACTAGCGGGGGCCTCTACAATGAGCAGTTCTTC. Translation gives CASSLPGTSGGLYNEQFF.

The chain employs TRBV27 and TRBJ1-2; TRBD1 matches at 9 bases. The trim removed 5 bases at V and 6 bases at J, leaving 10 bases unmatched. The CDR3 totals 15 residues. Germline-derived CDR1 and CDR2 are MNHEY and SMNVEV (reference sequence). CDR3 residues: CASSQRTGAWNGYTF. The DNA for the CDR3 is TGTGCCAGCAGTCAGAGGACAGGGGCATGGAATGGCTACACCTTC.

The CDR3 region is CASSHLLGQGAGIRHTEAFF. The DNA for the CDR3 is TGCGCCAGCAGCCACCTTCTGGGACAGGGGGCGGGTATTAGGCACACTGAAGCTTTCTTT. This chain uses TRBV4-1 with TRBJ1-1; 12 positions agree with TRBD1. Germline V CDR1 and CDR2: MGHRA, YSYEKL. The junction had 17 bases not matched to a gene; V was cut back by 3 bases and J by 3 bases. This CDR3 is 20 amino acids long.

The chain carries TRBV7-6 and TRBJ2-5; 8 bases fit TRBD2. The CDR3 consists of 15 residues. Germline CDR1 is SGHVS and CDR2 is FNYEAQ. V was clipped by 5 bases and J by 2 bases; unmatched bases: 7. CDR3 nucleotides: TGTGCCAGCAGCCTTTCCGGGACTAGACAAGAGACCCAGTACTTC. Amino acids: CASSLSGTRQETQYF.

The V and J genes are TRBV4-1 and TRBJ2-3; 11 bases are a match to TRBD2. CDR3 length equals 16 residues. Losses at the gene ends were 3 bases for V and 3 bases for J; bases not matched to a gene: 5. The germline V gene has CDR1 MGHRA and CDR2 YSYEKL. The CDR3 sequence is CASSQPTSGVTDTQYF. The DNA of the CDR3 is TGCGCCAGCAGCCAGCCGACTAGCGGGGTGACAGATACGCAGTATTTT.

The chain carries TRBV9 and TRBJ1-3; weak D call: TRBD1 (6 bases). Trimming pared 3 bases from V and 4 bases from J, leaving 14 bases between. This CDR3 contains 15 residues. Per germline, CDR1 SGDLS and CDR2 YYNGEE. This CDR3 is CASSAGGGFGNTIYF. The CDR3 DNA reads as TGTGCCAGCAGCGCGGGAGGGGGGTTCGGAAACACCATATATTTT.

The sample holds one count of this clone. This chain links TRBV11-2 with TRBJ2-3; TRBD2 agrees at 8 bases. Germline V gene data show CDR1 as SGHAT and CDR2 as FQNNGV. The CDR3 contains 15 residues. Trimming at V came to 5 bases and at J to 0 bases, leaving 4 bases not matched to a gene. Here the CDR3 DNA reads TGTGCCAGCAGCGCGCGGGGGGTTAGCACAGATACGCAGTATTTT. Translation: CASSARGVSTDTQYF.

The chain employs TRBV7-3 and TRBJ1-2; D remains ambiguous. Trimming left V 4 bases short and J 4 bases short, with 13 bases between. CDR3 length: 14 residues. In germline, CDR1 is SGHTA, CDR2 FQGTGA. The DNA of the CDR3 is TGTGCCAGCAGCTCCGACATCCGGGGCTATGGCTACACCTTC. Residues: CASSSDIRGYGYTF.

The chain has TRBV5-1 and TRBJ2-7; D possibly corresponds to TRBD2 (6 bases). The CDR3 length is 15 residues. V was trimmed by 5 bases and J by 0 bases, leaving 15 bases between them. CDR1 SGHRS and CDR2 YFSETQ come from the germline V gene. CDR3 amino acids: CASSPRPGVSYEQYF. DNA for the CDR3: TGCGCCAGCAGTCCCCGGCCGGGAGTCTCCTACGAGCAGTACTTC.

The chain is built from TRBV14 and TRBJ2-7, with 7 bases matching TRBD1. Germline V gene data show CDR1 as SGHDN and CDR2 as FVKESK. V shed 3 bases and J 6 bases; nucleotides not matched to a gene: 8. This CDR3 region has 14 residues. Written as DNA, the CDR3 is TGTGCCAGCAGCCAGAGGGGGCAAATACGCGAGCAGTACTTC. Its protein product is CASSQRGQIREQYF.

The chain combines TRBV18 with TRBJ1-2; 10 bases are a match to TRBD1. This CDR3 is built from 14 residues. The germline CDR1 and CDR2 sequences are KGHSH and LQKENI. V lost 6 bases and J lost 7; bases outside the gene matches: 8. The CDR3 DNA is TGTGCCAGCTCGCGACAGGGGGCGTCGGTTGGCTACACCTTC. It is translated as CASSRQGASVGYTF.

This clone was seen a handful of times. This chain uses TRBV19 with TRBJ2-2; possibly TRBD1 for D (6 bases). CDR3 length: 15 residues. With 7 bases removed from V and 4 bases from J, the gap between germline ends came to 16 bases. Germline CDR1 is LNHDA and CDR2 is SQIVND (reference sequence). Here the CDR3 reads CASTKPDRSTGELFF. Here the CDR3 DNA reads TGTGCCAGTACCAAACCCGACAGGTCCACCGGGGAGCTGTTTTTT.

As regards this clone: Other DNA sequences in the same sample also yield this CDR3. The chain links TRBV14 to TRBJ1-1, with D perhaps TRBD1 (5 bases). Germline values: CDR1 SGHDN, CDR2 FVKESK. V lost 2 bases and J lost 0, with 7 bases in between. This CDR3 has 14 amino acids. The CDR3 region is CASSQLTVNTEAFF. CDR3 bases: TGTGCCAGCAGCCAATTGACAGTGAACACTGAAGCTTTCTTT.

This clone was picked up a small number of times. The CDR3 DNA is TGTGCCTGGAGATCAACGGACTTGGGTTCCTACGAGCAGTACTTC. This encodes CAWRSTDLGSYEQYF. This chain joins TRBV30 and TRBJ2-7; D is possibly TRBD2 (5 bases). Trimming took 3 bases from V and 1 from J, leaving 16 bases between them. The germline CDR1 and CDR2 sequences are GTSNPN and SVGIG (reference sequence). CDR3 length: 15 residues.

This clone was found once. The chain has TRBV5-6 and TRBJ1-5; possible D gene TRBD1, 5 bases. Trimming shortened V by 2 bases and J by 2 bases, and 11 bases separated the two germline ends. The CDR3 totals 15 residues. Germline V lookup: CDR1 SGHDT, CDR2 YYEEEE. The CDR3 loop reads CASSFTGLGNQPQHF. The DNA for the CDR3 is TGTGCCAGCAGCTTCACGGGACTCGGCAATCAGCCCCAGCATTTT.

The chain couples TRBV3-1 (or the pseudogene TRBV3-2) to TRBJ1-2; D unresolved. The V gene's germline CDR1 is LGHDT and CDR2 YNNKEL (reference sequence). Trimming stripped 4 bases from V and 4 bases from J, with 28 bases between. The CDR3 runs 19 residues. The CDR3 DNA sequence: TGTGCCAGCAGCCCCTTGTGGAGACCCAAAGGCCCTAAGAGCTATGGCTACACCTTC. This encodes CASSPLWRPKGPKSYGYTF.

The chain recombines TRBV11-2 with TRBJ2-1; 9 nucleotides align to TRBD1. CDR3 size: 12 residues. V lost 6 bases, J lost 8 bases, and 2 bases stayed unmatched. Germline loops: CDR1 SGHAT, CDR2 FQNNGV. The CDR3 DNA follows: TGTGCCAGCAGGGGACAGGGATATGAGCAGTTCTTC. Its protein is CASRGQGYEQFF. Full variable domain (rest looked up from reference TRBV11-2 and TRBJ2-1): EAGVAQSPRYKIIEKRQSVAFWCNPISGHATLYWYQQILGQGPKLLIQFQNNGVVDDSQLPKDRFSAERLKGVDSTLKIQPAKLEDSAVYLCASRGQGYEQFFGPGTRLTVL.

This clone was recorded a few times. This chain's CDR3 is CAWSLGQFTADGYTF. CDR3 bases: TGTGCCTGGAGTCTCGGACAGTTCACAGCCGATGGCTACACCTTC. The chain has TRBV30 and TRBJ1-2; a weak D match, TRBD1 (6 bases). The ends were cut back, 2 bases at V and 6 bases at J, with 19 bases in the middle. CDR3 size: 15 residues. Germline values: CDR1 GTSNPN, CDR2 SVGIG (reference sequence).

J is TRBJ1-5 and V is TRBV6-5, with 9 bases fitting TRBD1. The germline CDR1 and CDR2 sequences are MNHEY and SVGAGI. CDR3 length equals 15 residues. With V trimmed by 4 bases and J by 3 bases, 4 bases remained unmatched. CDR3 sequence reads: CASSSGTGNNQPQHF. The CDR3 DNA follows: TGTGCCAGCAGTTCCGGGACAGGGAACAATCAGCCCCAGCATTTT.

This clone was seen just once. The rearrangement uses TRBV12-3 or TRBV12-4 and TRBJ1-5; D call uncertain. Trimming shortened V by 5 bases and J by 6 bases, and 8 bases separated the two germline ends. The CDR3 contains 12 residues. CDR3 residues: CASSQQSQPQHF. DNA for the CDR3: TGTGCCAGCAGTCAACAGAGTCAGCCCCAGCATTTT.

The table lists this clone with a count of one. The gene calls are TRBV11-2 and TRBJ1-3; 8 nucleotides line up with TRBD1. Germline-derived CDR1 and CDR2 are SGHAT and FQNNGV. The CDR3 length is 16 residues. V shed 1 base and J 4 bases; nucleotides not matched to a gene: 6. CDR3 nucleotide sequence: TGTGCCAGCAGCTTAGGGACAGGGTGGGCCGGAAACACCATATATTTT. Its protein product is CASSLGTGWAGNTIYF.

Here the CDR3 DNA reads TGTGCCAGTAGGGAAACCTACAGGGGTGAACGTGAAAAACTGTTTTTT. This gives the protein CASRETYRGEREKLFF. The chain employs TRBV19 and TRBJ1-4; 7 positions match TRBD1. Germline CDR1 is LNHDA and CDR2 is SQIVND (reference sequence). Losses at the gene ends were 6 bases for V and 7 bases for J; bases not matched to a gene: 14. The CDR3 consists of 16 residues.

The rearrangement links TRBV7-8 to TRBJ1-1; perhaps TRBD1 as D (5 bases). CDR1 is SGHVS, CDR2 FQNEAQ, per germline. With 0 bases removed from V and 7 bases from J, the gap between germline ends came to 12 bases. The CDR3 sequence is 14 residues long. CDR3 loop: CASSLALGGFEAFF. CDR3 in DNA: TGTGCCAGCAGCTTAGCGCTGGGGGGGTTTGAAGCTTTCTTT.

The chain links TRBV30 to TRBJ1-4, with D unresolved. The CDR3 runs 13 residues. V lost 0 bases and J lost 7, with 9 bases in between. CDR1 and CDR2 from the germline V gene are GTSNPN and SVGIG (reference sequence). CDR3 sequence: CAWSVGRAEKLFF. The CDR3 DNA reads as TGTGCCTGGAGTGTTGGGCGGGCTGAAAAACTGTTTTTT.

The chain links TRBV4-2 to TRBJ1-4; perhaps TRBD1 as D (6 bases). The germline gives CDR1 LGHNA, CDR2 YNFKEQ. CDR3 length equals 15 residues. V lost 4 bases and J lost 10, with 19 bases in between. The CDR3 sequence is CASSPEPFQQGKLFF. CDR3 in DNA: TGTGCCAGCAGCCCGGAACCTTTCCAACAGGGAAAACTGTTTTTT.

The chain joins TRBV6-4 to TRBJ2-7; D is possibly TRBD2 (5 bases). Germline CDR1 and CDR2: MRHNA and SNTAGT. V lost 6 bases, J lost 7 bases, and 25 bases lay in between. This CDR3 is 16 amino acids long. This CDR3 is CASRPSAARGIEEQYF. The CDR3 coding sequence is TGTGCCAGCAGGCCCTCGGCGGCTCGAGGGATAGAAGAGCAGTACTTC.

This chain joins TRBV5-4 and TRBJ1-1, with 8 bases that match TRBD1. Trimming cost V 5 bases and J 6 bases; bases outside gene matches: 0. The CDR3 length is 11 residues. Per the germline V gene, CDR1 is SGHNT and CDR2 is YYREEE (reference sequence). In nucleotides, the CDR3 is TGTGCCAGCAGACAGGGGGCTGAAGCTTTCTTT. Amino acids: CASRQGAEAFF.

This clone was counted between two and nine times. The V and J genes are TRBV6-5 and TRBJ1-2; possibly TRBD1 for D (6 bases). CDR1 and CDR2 (germline): MNHEY, SVGAGI. The CDR3 runs to 13 residues. Trimming cost V 6 bases and J 4 bases, with 12 bases left between them. Here the CDR3 DNA reads TGTGCCAGCAGGGAGCGGGACACCTATGGCTACACCTTC. Residues: CASRERDTYGYTF.